The 17 T cell receptor beta chains given below trace back to one sample, sequenced in a study of CD8 T cells in ankylosing spondylitis (dated by TCRdb to 2016 to 2017). The method behind the library was 5' RACE. Data came from an Illumina HiSeq 2500. The public reads were reanalyzed by TCRdb: fastp trimming at Q25, MiXCR alignment, in-frame beta chains only. Entries that share a CDR3 protein sequence are merged under the most common genes and DNA. The sample table holds about 64,000 distinct CDR3 sequences, of which about 6% were seen once. The leading ten clones occupy just under 5% of the sample. Sample: synovial fluid, either unsorted or a sorted T cell fraction (not recorded which). All receptors derive from a male donor with ankylosing spondylitis.

This clonotype came up a few times. The chain couples TRBV5-6 to TRBJ2-7; D not resolved. Germline CDR1 reads SGHDT; CDR2 reads YYEEEE. V was cut by 4 bases and J by 4 bases, with 6 bases left in between. This CDR3 contains 11 residues. This CDR3 reads CASSTDYEQYF. CDR3 in DNA: TGTGCCAGCAGCACTGATTACGAGCAGTACTTC.

Only a few counts were recorded for this clonotype. The CDR3 DNA reads TGTGCCAGCAGCCTAGTGGGGCCTGGTACGCAGTATTTT. Its protein product is CASSLVGPGTQYF. The J gene is TRBJ2-3, the V gene TRBV28, with D possibly TRBD1 on 5 matching bases. Germline V gene lookup returns CDR1 MDHEN and CDR2 SYDVKM. V gave up 6 bases and J gave up 8 bases, with 15 bases separating them. The CDR3 totals 13 residues.

This clonotype occurred many times. This chain joins TRBV28 and TRBJ2-7; the match to TRBD2 covers 9 bases. The CDR3 sequence is 15 residues long. Losses at the gene ends were 5 bases for V and 4 bases for J; bases not matched to a gene: 9. CDR1 is MDHEN, CDR2 SYDVKM, per germline. DNA of the CDR3: TGTGCCAGCAGTATGCTGCGGGAGGGCTCGTACGAGCAGTACTTC. Translating it yields CASSMLREGSYEQYF. The entire variable domain, with the rest obtained from reference TRBV28 and TRBJ2-7, is as follows: DVKVTQSSRYLVKRTGEKVFLECVQDMDHENMFWYRQDPGLGLRLIYFSYDVKMKEKGDIPEGYSVSREKKERFSLILESASTNQTSMYLCASSMLREGSYEQYFGPGTRLTVT.

This clonotype was seen at least ten times. This rearrangement joins TRBV5-6 to TRBJ1-3; D ambiguous. This CDR3 has 17 residues. V was shortened by 0 bases and J by 0 bases, with 13 bases between the two germline ends. CDR1 is SGHDT and CDR2 is YYEEEE in the germline V gene. CDR3 protein: CASSLGGRFVSGNTIYF. In nucleotides, the CDR3 is TGTGCCAGCAGCTTGGGCGGGCGGTTCGTCTCTGGAAACACCATATATTTT.

This clonotype was counted a few times. The chain joins TRBV18 to TRBJ1-2; D is unresolved. Germline values: CDR1 KGHSH, CDR2 LQKENI. This CDR3 has 12 amino acids. V gave up 6 bases and J gave up 8 bases, with 13 bases separating them. CDR3 in amino acids: CASSEGASGYTF. CDR3 in DNA: TGTGCCAGCTCGGAAGGAGCAAGCGGCTACACCTTC.

This clonotype has a count of ten or more. The rearrangement joins TRBV27 to TRBJ2-7, with TRBD2 matching 8 bases. The CDR3 is 14 residues long. V was pared by 7 bases and J by 1 base, with 6 bases of the junction left unmatched. Looked up from germline, CDR1 is MNHEY and CDR2 is SMNVEV (reference sequence). For the CDR3, the DNA is TGTGCCAGCAACCCACGGGGGGGGTCCTACGAGCAGTACTTC. Its translation is CASNPRGGSYEQYF.

This clonotype occurred a few times. The chain combines TRBV5-4 with TRBJ2-2; D is unresolved. Germline V gene data show CDR1 as SGHNT and CDR2 as YYREEE (reference sequence). The CDR3 extends over 15 amino acids. V gave up 0 bases and J gave up 7 bases, with 13 bases separating them. The CDR3 DNA reads as TGTGCCAGCAGCTTGGACCGCGACCAGTTCGGGGAGCTGTTTTTT. Amino acid sequence: CASSLDRDQFGELFF.

This clonotype was found many times. J is TRBJ2-7 and V is TRBV7-3; the D gene is possibly TRBD1 (6 bases). V shed 3 bases and J shed 2 bases, with 8 bases lying between them. This CDR3 contains 13 residues. Germline CDR1 and CDR2: SGHTA and FQGTGA. The CDR3 DNA follows: TGTGCCAGCAGCTTCGCAGGGGCCTACGAGCAGTACTTC. Protein sequence: CASSFAGAYEQYF.

CDR3 loop: CSVVGDLDGYTF. The CDR3 nucleotides read TGCAGCGTTGTTGGGGATTTGGATGGCTACACCTTC. The V call is TRBV29-1, the J call TRBJ1-2, with D hard to call. The germline gives CDR1 SQVTM, CDR2 ANQGSEA. CDR3 size: 12 residues. Trimming pared 4 bases from V and 6 bases from J, leaving 12 bases between. The full variable domain, completed using reference TRBV29-1 and TRBJ1-2, is SAVISQKPSRDICQRGTSLTIQCQVDSQVTMMFWYRQQPGQSLTLIATANQGSEATYESGFVIDKFPISRPNLTFSTLTVSNMSPEDSSIYLCSVVGDLDGYTFGSGTRLTVV.

The genes are TRBV3-1 and TRBJ2-1, with 11 bases matching TRBD2. The CDR3 covers 16 residues. V lost 4 bases, J lost 6 bases, and 8 bases stayed unmatched. Germline V gene sequence: CDR1 LGHDT, CDR2 YNNKEL (reference sequence). The DNA of the CDR3 is TGTGCCAGCAGCCTACGACTAGCGGGGAACCTCAATGAGCAGTTCTTC. It specifies CASSLRLAGNLNEQFF.

The chain links TRBV20-1 to TRBJ1-5; D gene uncertain. The CDR3 loop spans 14 amino acids. Trimming shortened V by 2 bases and J by 4 bases, and 12 bases separated the two germline ends. Germline V lookup: CDR1 DFQATT, CDR2 SNEGSKA (reference sequence). The CDR3 nucleotides are TGCAGTGCTAGACGGACCATGGGGAATCAGCCCCAGCATTTT. This translates into CSARRTMGNQPQHF.

The sample holds many counts of this clonotype. The rearrangement uses TRBV6-1 and TRBJ1-5; possible D gene TRBD1, 5 bases. Germline V lookup: CDR1 MNHNS, CDR2 SASEGT. The CDR3 length is 16 residues. Trimming cost V 3 bases and J 2 bases, with 14 bases left between them. CDR3 region: CASSDWRGAGNQPQHF. In DNA form, the CDR3 reads TGTGCCAGCAGTGATTGGCGGGGCGCCGGCAATCAGCCCCAGCATTTT.

This clonotype was counted many times. The chain employs TRBV5-1 and TRBJ2-6; 10 bases map to TRBD1. The germline gives CDR1 SGHRS, CDR2 YFSETQ. The junction had 5 bases not matched to a gene; V was cut back by 4 bases and J by 1 base. This CDR3 spans 17 amino acids. CDR3 sequence reads: CASSAGTGASGANVLTF. For the CDR3, the DNA is TGCGCCAGCAGCGCCGGGACAGGGGCATCTGGGGCCAACGTCCTGACTTTC.

This clonotype was seen many times. V usage is TRBV5-1 and J usage is TRBJ2-1; TRBD2 agrees at 12 bases. CDR3 length: 17 amino acids. Germline V lookup: CDR1 SGHRS, CDR2 YFSETQ. The V segment lost 2 bases and the J segment 7 bases; nucleotides outside the gene matches: 10. In DNA, the CDR3 is TGCGCCAGCAGCTTACTAGCGGGAGGCAACGTACAGAATGAGCAGTTCTTC. This gives the protein CASSLLAGGNVQNEQFF.

The J gene is TRBJ1-1, the V gene TRBV7-9, with D uncertain. Trimming shortened V by 0 bases and J by 0 bases, and 8 bases separated the two germline ends. The CDR3 is made up of 15 amino acids. Per the germline V gene, CDR1 is SEHNR and CDR2 is FQNEAQ (reference sequence). Here the CDR3 reads CASSLARALNTEAFF. The CDR3 DNA reads as TGTGCCAGCAGCTTAGCGCGGGCCTTGAACACTGAAGCTTTCTTT.

This clonotype was counted ten times or more. The genes are TRBV6-5 and TRBJ2-5; 14 bases line up with TRBD2. Germline V gene data show CDR1 as MNHEY and CDR2 as SVGAGI. Trimming at V came to 2 bases and at J to 1 base, leaving 6 bases not matched to a gene. The CDR3 length is 18 residues. The CDR3 DNA reads as TGTGCCAGCAGTTACCTTCCGACTAGCGGGAGGGCCCAAGAGACCCAGTACTTC. This encodes CASSYLPTSGRAQETQYF.

Many counts were recorded for this clonotype. V is TRBV5-6 and J is TRBJ2-1; 9 bases line up with TRBD2. The CDR3 contains 16 residues. CDR1 and CDR2 from the germline V gene are SGHDT and YYEEEE. V lost 6 bases, J lost 0 bases, and 7 bases stayed unmatched. CDR3 residues: CASISLAGHSYNEQFF. The CDR3 DNA follows: TGTGCCAGCATATCCCTAGCGGGACACTCCTACAATGAGCAGTTCTTC.